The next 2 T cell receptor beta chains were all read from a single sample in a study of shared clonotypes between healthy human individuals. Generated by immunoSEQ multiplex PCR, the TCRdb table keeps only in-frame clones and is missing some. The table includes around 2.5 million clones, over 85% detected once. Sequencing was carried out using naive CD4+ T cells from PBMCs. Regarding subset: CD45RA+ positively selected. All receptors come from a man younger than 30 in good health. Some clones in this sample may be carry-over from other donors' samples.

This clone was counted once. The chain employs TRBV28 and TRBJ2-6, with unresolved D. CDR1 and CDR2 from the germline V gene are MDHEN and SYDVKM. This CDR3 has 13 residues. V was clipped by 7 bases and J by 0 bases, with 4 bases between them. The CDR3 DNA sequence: TGTGCCAGCACCCTCTCTGGGGCCAACGTCCTGACTTTC. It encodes CASTLSGANVLTF.

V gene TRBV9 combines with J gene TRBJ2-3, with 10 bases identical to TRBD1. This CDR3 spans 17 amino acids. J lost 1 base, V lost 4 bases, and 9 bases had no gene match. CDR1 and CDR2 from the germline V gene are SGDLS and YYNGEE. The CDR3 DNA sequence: TGTGCCAGCAGCATTAAGTGGGACAGGGGTGGCACAGATACGCAGTATTTT. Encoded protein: CASSIKWDRGGTDTQYF.